These T cell receptor beta chains were read from a single sample in a study of T cell changes during pregnancy in multiple sclerosis. TCRdb keeps only in-frame clones here, not all; method: immunoSEQ multiplex PCR. Of approximately 85,000 clones listed, roughly 93% were seen once; the top ten hold approximately 2.4%. Sequenced material: peripheral blood, taken in the third trimester of pregnancy. These receptors originate from a female donor with multiple sclerosis, enrolled in a pregnancy study. The CDR3 runs from the conserved cysteine through the conserved F or W. Each record gives: CDR3 protein, CDR3 DNA, clone size, V gene, J gene, D gene. The D gene is left open where the match is weak. Expanded clones are given a class, and other clones once, few, many or no size at all.

CASSVTGNSNQPQHF,TGTGCCAGTAGCGTTACAGGGAATAGCAATCAGCCCCAGCATTTT,NA,TRBV19,TRBJ1-5,NA
CASSLSEVGGYTF,TGTGCCAGCAGTTTATCCGAGGTGGGTGGCTACACCTTC,NA,TRBV27,TRBJ1-2,NA
CASSLQRGNNEQFF,TGTGCCAGCAGCTTACAGAGGGGGAACAATGAGCAGTTCTTC,once,TRBV7-2,TRBJ2-1,NA
CASSLPETGVYNEQFF,TGCGCCAGCAGCTTGCCCGAGACAGGGGTATACAATGAGCAGTTCTTC,NA,TRBV5-1,TRBJ2-1,TRBD1
CASSYSQGDGYTF,TGTGCCAGCAGTTACTCACAGGGGGATGGCTACACCTTC,NA,TRBV6-6,TRBJ1-2,TRBD1
CASSPPDRLNTEAFF,TGTGCCAGCTCACCACCGGACAGACTGAACACTGAAGCTTTCTTT,NA,TRBV18,TRBJ1-1,NA
CASSQEGLAAIYNEQFF,TGTGCCAGCAGCCAAGAGGGACTAGCGGCGATATACAATGAGCAGTTCTTC,NA,TRBV4-2,TRBJ2-1,TRBD2
CASSPGSIYGYTF,TGTGCCAGCAGTCCAGGATCCATCTATGGCTACACCTTC,NA,TRBV27,TRBJ1-2,NA
CASSESVFTEAFF,TGTGCCAGCAGTGAATCGGTATTCACTGAAGCTTTCTTT,NA,TRBV2,TRBJ1-1,NA
CASSYSTGGGRETQYF,TGTGCCAGCAGTTACTCCACGGGGGGGGGCCGAGAGACCCAGTACTTC,NA,TRBV6-6,TRBJ2-5,TRBD2
CASSVVQGGDGYTF,TGTGCCAGCAGCGTAGTCCAGGGAGGGGATGGCTACACCTTC,NA,TRBV9,TRBJ1-2,NA
CASSLGTGAGNTIYF,TGTGCCAGCAGCTTGGGGACAGGGGCAGGAAACACCATATATTTT,NA,TRBV5-4,TRBJ1-3,TRBD1
CASSYRNQGLGGYTF,TGTGCCAGCAGTTACAGAAATCAGGGGTTGGGGGGCTACACCTTC,NA,TRBV6-5,TRBJ1-2,NA
CASSRWTGNTEAFF,TGTGCCAGCAGCCGCTGGACAGGGAACACTGAAGCTTTCTTT,NA,TRBV5-4,TRBJ1-1,TRBD1
CASSLDGGATGELFF,TGTGCCAGCAGCTTAGACGGGGGGGCCACCGGGGAGCTGTTTTTT,NA,TRBV7-3,TRBJ2-2,TRBD2
CASRPGVRGYTF,TGTGCCAGCCGCCCCGGGGTGAGAGGCTACACCTTC,NA,TRBV19,TRBJ1-2,NA
CASSLGGQGSYGYTF,TGTGCCAGCAGCTTAGGAGGACAGGGGTCTTATGGCTACACCTTC,NA,TRBV7-2,TRBJ1-2,TRBD1
CASGFAPGLNNEQFF,TGTGCTAGTGGTTTTGCCCCGGGACTAAACAATGAGCAGTTCTTC,NA,TRBV12-5,TRBJ2-1,TRBD2
CASSLEGAAGNTIYF,TGCGCCAGCAGCTTGGAGGGGGCGGCTGGAAACACCATATATTTT,NA,TRBV5-1,TRBJ1-3,TRBD1
CASRSSGVVRNTGELFF,TGTGCCAGCAGGAGCTCCGGGGTAGTTCGGAACACCGGGGAGCTGTTTTTT,NA,TRBV7-9,TRBJ2-2,NA
CASSQQDGQPQHF,TGTGCCAGCAGTCAACAGGACGGGCAGCCCCAGCATTTT,NA,TRBV6-5,TRBJ1-5,NA
CSVRVSTDTQYF,TGCAGCGTAAGAGTAAGCACAGATACGCAGTATTTT,NA,TRBV29-1,TRBJ2-3,NA
CASSEDWDRGRYEQYF,TGTGCCAGCAGCGAGGATTGGGACAGGGGCCGCTACGAGCAGTACTTC,NA,TRBV9,TRBJ2-7,TRBD1
CASTPGGAKDTEAFF,TGTGCCAGCACCCCAGGAGGCGCGAAGGACACTGAAGCTTTCTTT,NA,TRBV19,TRBJ1-1,NA
CASSETSSRQTQYF,TGTGCCAGCAGTGAAACTAGCTCTCGGCAGACCCAGTACTTC,NA,TRBV2,TRBJ2-5,NA
CASSLQDRQYEQYF,TGTGCCAGCAGCTTACAGGACAGGCAGTACGAGCAGTACTTC,once,TRBV11-2,TRBJ2-7,TRBD1
CASSDSGLAVGTGELFF,TGTGCCAGCAGTGACTCGGGACTAGCGGTAGGAACCGGGGAGCTGTTTTTT,NA,TRBV6-4,TRBJ2-2,TRBD2
CASSPTGFGEKLFF,TGTGCCAGCAGCCCGACAGGGTTTGGCGAAAAACTGTTTTTT,NA,TRBV4-2,TRBJ1-4,TRBD1
CASSLFYDREVGAFF,TGTGCCAGCAGCTTATTTTATGACAGGGAGGTGGGAGCTTTCTTT,NA,TRBV7-8,TRBJ1-1,TRBD1
CASSLTQGFSYGYTF,TGTGCCAGCAGCTTAACTCAGGGGTTCAGCTATGGCTACACCTTC,NA,TRBV7-9,TRBJ1-2,NA
CASSMPRGQGHNEQFF,TGTGCCAGTAGTATGCCCAGGGGACAGGGACACAATGAGCAGTTCTTC,few,TRBV19,TRBJ2-1,TRBD1
CASSRYSGDIYEQYF,TGCGCCAGCAGCCGGTACTCGGGGGATATTTACGAGCAGTACTTC,NA,TRBV4-1,TRBJ2-7,NA
CASSTSGQGTDTQYF,TGTGCCAGCAGTACTTCAGGACAGGGCACAGATACGCAGTATTTT,NA,TRBV6-4,TRBJ2-3,TRBD1
CASSPRPSTEAFF,TGTGCCAGCAGCCCTCGCCCGAGCACTGAAGCTTTCTTT,NA,TRBV7-8,TRBJ1-1,NA
CASSLPSVGQGHYRELFF,TGTGCCAGCAGCTTACCCTCCGTGGGACAGGGGCATTACCGGGAGCTGTTTTTT,NA,TRBV7-2,TRBJ2-2,TRBD1
CASSHNRGPVTQYF,TGTGCCAGCAGCCACAACAGGGGGCCGGTGACCCAGTACTTC,NA,TRBV13,TRBJ2-5,TRBD1
CASSYQRGGEETQYF,TGTGCCAGCAGCTACCAGCGGGGGGGAGAAGAGACCCAGTACTTC,few,TRBV5-6,TRBJ2-5,TRBD2
CASSTIRGQGNEQFF,TGTGCCAGCAGTACCATCCGGGGACAGGGGAATGAGCAGTTCTTC,NA,TRBV6-1,TRBJ2-1,TRBD1
CASNGQLAMNTEAFF,TGTGCCAGCAATGGACAGCTGGCCATGAACACTGAAGCTTTCTTT,NA,TRBV6-1,TRBJ1-1,NA
CASKGLGLNTEAFF,TGTGCCAGCAAGGGGCTGGGGTTGAACACTGAAGCTTTCTTT,NA,TRBV27,TRBJ1-1,NA
CSVDGQESTDTQYF,TGCAGCGTTGACGGACAGGAGAGCACAGATACGCAGTATTTT,NA,TRBV29-1,TRBJ2-3,TRBD1
CASSEFSQDQPQHF,TGTGCCAGCAGTGAATTTAGCCAAGATCAGCCCCAGCATTTT,NA,TRBV2,TRBJ1-5,NA
CASSVGVGYNEKLFF,TGTGCCAGCAGCGTAGGTGTGGGCTATAATGAAAAACTGTTTTTT,NA,TRBV9,TRBJ1-4,NA
CAWSQRDYEQYF,TGTGCCTGGAGTCAGAGGGACTACGAGCAGTACTTC,NA,TRBV30,TRBJ2-7,NA
CASSPSDRVATNEKLFF,TGTGCCAGCAGTCCATCGGACAGGGTTGCCACTAATGAAAAACTGTTTTTT,NA,TRBV28,TRBJ1-4,TRBD1